The clone carrying this T cell receptor beta chain was seen just once. The target antigen is unknown. These data belong to a study of cytomegalovirus exposure and HLA in healthy donors. Across the whole study: Membership in the Caucasian-associated ancestry cluster was found for about four fifths of around 380 genotyped donors. Study-wide points: Presence/absence analyses rested on an assumption that sequencing depth was roughly uniform across donors. Later analysis suggested links between common viral pathogens and several top significant clusters.

The PCR ran on 60 Vbeta and 13 Jbeta primers. Only in-frame clones appear in the TCRdb table, and some are missing; sequencing was by immunoSEQ multiplex PCR. The sample records 120,000 to 150,000 clones, roughly 80% being singletons. CDR1 is LNHNV, CDR2 YYDKDF, per germline (reference sequence). CDR3 length: 15 residues. Trimming cost V 3 bases and J 5 bases; bases outside gene matches: 9. This chain connects TRBV15 to TRBJ2-7, with 8 bases lining up with TRBD2. The origin of this receptor is a woman aged 35 to 49 in good health and CMV-seropositive. Sequences were obtained from PBMCs. Here the CDR3 reads CATSRSLSGVNEQYF. CDR3 sequence (DNA): TGTGCCACCAGCAGGTCCCTTAGCGGGGTTAACGAGCAGTACTTC.